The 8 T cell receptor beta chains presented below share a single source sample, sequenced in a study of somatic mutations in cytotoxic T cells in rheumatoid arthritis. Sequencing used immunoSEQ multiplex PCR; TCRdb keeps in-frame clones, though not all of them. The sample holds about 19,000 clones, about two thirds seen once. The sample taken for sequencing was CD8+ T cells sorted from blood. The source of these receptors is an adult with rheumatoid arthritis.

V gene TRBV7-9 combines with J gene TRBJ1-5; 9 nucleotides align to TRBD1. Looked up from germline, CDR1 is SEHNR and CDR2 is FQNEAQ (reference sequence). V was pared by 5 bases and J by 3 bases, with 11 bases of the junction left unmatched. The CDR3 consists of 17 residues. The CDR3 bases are TGTGCCAGCAGCAGTCGGGACAGGGATTATGCCAATCAGCCCCAGCATTTT. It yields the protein CASSSRDRDYANQPQHF. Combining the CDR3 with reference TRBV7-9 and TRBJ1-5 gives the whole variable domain DTGVSQNPRHKITKRGQNVTFRCDPISEHNRLYWYRQTLGQGPEFLTYFQNEAQLEKSRLLSDRFSAERPKGSFSTLEIQRTEQGDSAMYLCASSSRDRDYANQPQHFGDGTRLSIL.

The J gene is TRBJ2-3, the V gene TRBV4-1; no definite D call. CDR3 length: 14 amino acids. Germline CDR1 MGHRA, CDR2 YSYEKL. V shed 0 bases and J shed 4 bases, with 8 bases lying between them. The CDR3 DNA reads TGCGCCAGCAGCCAAGATATACTGGCAGATACGCAGTATTTT. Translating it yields CASSQDILADTQYF.

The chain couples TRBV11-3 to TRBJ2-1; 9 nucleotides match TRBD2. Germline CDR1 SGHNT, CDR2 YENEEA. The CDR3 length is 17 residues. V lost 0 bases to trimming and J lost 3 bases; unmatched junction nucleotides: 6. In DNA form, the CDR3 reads TGTGCCAGCAGCTTAGAGGGGAGCGGGGGGAACTACAATGAGCAGTTCTTC. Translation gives CASSLEGSGGNYNEQFF.

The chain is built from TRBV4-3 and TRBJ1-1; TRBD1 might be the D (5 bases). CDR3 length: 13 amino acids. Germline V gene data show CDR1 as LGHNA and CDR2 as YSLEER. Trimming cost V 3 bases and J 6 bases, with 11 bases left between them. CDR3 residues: CASSQLGVPEAFF. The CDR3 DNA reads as TGCGCCAGCAGCCAGCTGGGGGTTCCTGAAGCTTTCTTT.

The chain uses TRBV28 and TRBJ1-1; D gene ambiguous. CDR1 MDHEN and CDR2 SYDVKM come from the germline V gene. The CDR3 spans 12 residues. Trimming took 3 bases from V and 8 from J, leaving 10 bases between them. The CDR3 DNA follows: TGTGCCAGCAGTTTGCGGGGTCGGGAAGCTTTCTTT. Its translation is CASSLRGREAFF.

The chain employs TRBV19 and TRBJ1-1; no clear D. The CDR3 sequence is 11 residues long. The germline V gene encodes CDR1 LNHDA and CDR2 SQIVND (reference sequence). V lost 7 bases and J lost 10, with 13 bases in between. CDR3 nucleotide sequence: TGTGCCAGTATAACCGGGGTGGGAGCTTTCTTT. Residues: CASITGVGAFF. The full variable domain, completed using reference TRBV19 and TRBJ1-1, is DGGITQSPKYLFRKEGQNVTLSCEQNLNHDAMYWYRQDPGQGLRLIYYSQIVNDFQKGDIAEGYSVSREKKESFPLTVTSAQKNPTAFYLCASITGVGAFFGQGTRLTVV.

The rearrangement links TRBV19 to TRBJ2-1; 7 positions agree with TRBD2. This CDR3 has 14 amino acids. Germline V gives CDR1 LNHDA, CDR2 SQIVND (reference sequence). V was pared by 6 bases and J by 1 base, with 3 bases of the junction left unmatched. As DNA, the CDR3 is TGTGCCAGTAGGGAGCGGGGATCCTACAATGAGCAGTTCTTC. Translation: CASRERGSYNEQFF.

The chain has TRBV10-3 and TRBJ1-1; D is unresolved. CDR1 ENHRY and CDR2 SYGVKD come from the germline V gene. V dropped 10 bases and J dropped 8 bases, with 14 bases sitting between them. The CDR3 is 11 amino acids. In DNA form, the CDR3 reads TGTGCCACTAAGCTAGGGTGGGAAGCTTTCTTT. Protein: CATKLGWEAFF.